This TCR beta chain was profiled in a study of cytomegalovirus exposure and HLA in healthy donors. Study at large: In terms of ancestry, the Caucasian-associated cluster contained around four fifths of the 398 genotyped donors. General study results and limits: Overall, 164 TCR beta chains were annotated as cytomegalovirus-associated. Prediction of most subjects' HLA-A and HLA-B alleles by TCR beta sequences was reportedly accurate.

A multiplex PCR was run with 60 Vbeta primers and 13 Jbeta primers. Profiling relied on immunoSEQ multiplex PCR, and the TCRdb table lists in-frame clones only, not all of them. Found here are 100,000 to 150,000 clones, about 74% of them singletons; the top ten hold 5.5% to 8%. Likely unrecorded immune exposures existed in these nominally healthy donors. CDR1 is SGHNT and CDR2 is YYREEE in the germline V gene (reference sequence). V lost 1 base and J lost 5; bases outside the gene matches: 4. This CDR3 spans 14 amino acids. This clone was seen more than once but under ten times. As yet, its antigen is unknown.

This TCR was recovered from a male donor in good health and CMV-seronegative. The chain links TRBV5-4 to TRBJ1-1, with 8 bases matching TRBD1. What was sequenced was PBMCs. This chain's CDR3 is CASSLTRQGTEAFF. The CDR3 nucleotides read TGTGCCAGCAGCTTGACCCGACAGGGGACTGAAGCTTTCTTT.